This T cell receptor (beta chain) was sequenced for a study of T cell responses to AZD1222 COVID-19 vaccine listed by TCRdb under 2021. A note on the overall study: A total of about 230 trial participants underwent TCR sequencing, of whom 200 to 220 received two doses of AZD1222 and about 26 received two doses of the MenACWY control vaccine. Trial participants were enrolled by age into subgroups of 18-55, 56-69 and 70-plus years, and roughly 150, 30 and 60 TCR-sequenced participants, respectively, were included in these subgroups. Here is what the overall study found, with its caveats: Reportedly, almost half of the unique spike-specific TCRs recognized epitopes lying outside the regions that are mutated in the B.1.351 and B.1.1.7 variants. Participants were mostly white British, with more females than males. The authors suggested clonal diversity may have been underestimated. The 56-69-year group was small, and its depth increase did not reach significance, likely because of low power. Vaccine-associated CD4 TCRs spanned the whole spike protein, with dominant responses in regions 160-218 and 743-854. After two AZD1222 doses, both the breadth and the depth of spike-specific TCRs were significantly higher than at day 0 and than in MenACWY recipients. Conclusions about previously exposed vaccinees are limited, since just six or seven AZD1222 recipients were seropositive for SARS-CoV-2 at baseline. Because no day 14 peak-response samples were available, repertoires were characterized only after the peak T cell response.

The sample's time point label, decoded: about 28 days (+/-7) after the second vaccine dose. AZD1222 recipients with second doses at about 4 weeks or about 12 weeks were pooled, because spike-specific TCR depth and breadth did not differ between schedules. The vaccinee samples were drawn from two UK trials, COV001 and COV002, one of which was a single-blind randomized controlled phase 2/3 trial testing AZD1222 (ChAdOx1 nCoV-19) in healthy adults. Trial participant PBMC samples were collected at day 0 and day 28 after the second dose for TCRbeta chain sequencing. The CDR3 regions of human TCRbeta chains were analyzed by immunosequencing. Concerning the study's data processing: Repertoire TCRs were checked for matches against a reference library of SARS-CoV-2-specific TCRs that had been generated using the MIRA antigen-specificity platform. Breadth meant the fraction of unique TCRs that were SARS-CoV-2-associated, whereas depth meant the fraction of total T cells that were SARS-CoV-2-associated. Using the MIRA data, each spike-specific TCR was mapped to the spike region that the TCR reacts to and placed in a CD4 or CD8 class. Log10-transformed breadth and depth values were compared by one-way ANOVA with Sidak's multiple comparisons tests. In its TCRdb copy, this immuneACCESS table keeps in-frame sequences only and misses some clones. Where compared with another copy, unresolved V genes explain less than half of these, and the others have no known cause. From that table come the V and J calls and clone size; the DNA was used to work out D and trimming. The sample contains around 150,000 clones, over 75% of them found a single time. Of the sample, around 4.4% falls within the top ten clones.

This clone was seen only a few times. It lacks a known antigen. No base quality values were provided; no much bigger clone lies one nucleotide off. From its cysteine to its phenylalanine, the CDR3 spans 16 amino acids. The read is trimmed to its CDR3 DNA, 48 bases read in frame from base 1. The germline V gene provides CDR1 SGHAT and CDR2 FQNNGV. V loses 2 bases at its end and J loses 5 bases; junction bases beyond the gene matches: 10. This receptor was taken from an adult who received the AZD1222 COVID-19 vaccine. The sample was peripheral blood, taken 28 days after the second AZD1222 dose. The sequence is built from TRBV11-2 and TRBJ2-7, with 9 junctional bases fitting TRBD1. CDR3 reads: CASSLSFGTGRDEQYF. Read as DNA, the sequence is TGTGCCAGCAGCTTAAGTTTCGGGACAGGGAGGGACGAGCAGTACTTC.